The 23 T cell receptor beta chains below come from one sample, sequenced in a study of T-cell memory formation after mild COVID-19 (dated by TCRdb to the early 2020s). The method was 5' RACE. Sequencing was carried out with an Illumina NovaSeq 6000. TCRdb took the public reads, trimmed them with fastp at Q25, ran MiXCR for clone calling and kept in-frame beta chains. Rows are unified per CDR3 protein, each entry keeping the most common DNA and genes. The sample table shows 170,000 or so distinct CDR3 sequences, and 20% to 25% are seen once. About 21% of the sample belongs to the ten largest clones. Material for sequencing was PBMCs or a T cell subset sorted from them (not recorded which). Receptor source: an adult woman who had mild COVID-19 (a few samples of this study predate the infection). The sample titles of this study are shuffled in the database, so cell type and time point are left out; the donor was told from shared clones.

V and J are TRBV30 and TRBJ2-7, with no clear D. Germline values: CDR1 GTSNPN, CDR2 SVGIG (reference sequence). The CDR3 covers 12 residues. V lost 2 bases and J 0 bases, leaving 5 bases between the germline ends. CDR3 DNA sequence: TGTGCCTGGAGTCCCGCCTCCTACGAGCAGTACTTC. Translated: CAWSPASYEQYF. The full variable domain, its missing parts supplied by reference TRBV30 and TRBJ2-7, is SQTIHQWPATLVQPVGSPLSLECTVEGTSNPNLYWYRQAAGRGLQLLFYSVGIGQISSEVPQNLSASRPQDRQFILSSKKLLLSDSGFYLCAWSPASYEQYFGPGTRLTVT.

The genes are TRBV12-3 or TRBV12-4 and TRBJ2-5, with D maybe TRBD1 (5 bases). The ends were cut back, 4 bases at V and 6 bases at J, with 12 bases in the middle. The CDR3 is 13 amino acids. CDR3: CASSSDSRKTQYF. CDR3 DNA: TGTGCCAGCAGTTCAGACAGTCGAAAGACCCAGTACTTC.

Concerning this clonotype: The junction and the germline gene differ at one end; a read error may be behind it. This chain connects TRBV30 to TRBJ1-1; D unresolved. The CDR3 spans 14 residues. The V gene's germline CDR1 is GTSNPN and CDR2 SVGIG (reference sequence). The CDR3 nucleotides are TGTGCCTGGAGATTTGGGCAGTCGAACACTGAAGCTTTATTT. Amino acid sequence: CAWRFGQSNTEALF.

The rearrangement uses TRBV15 and TRBJ2-7, with a possible D match to TRBD1 (5 bases). The V end was cut by 2 bases, the J end by 5 bases, with 13 bases between. CDR3 length: 14 amino acids. The V gene's germline CDR1 is LNHNV and CDR2 YYDKDF (reference sequence). The CDR3 DNA is TGTGCCACCAGCAGATCTGAGCCAGGGAACGAGCAGTACTTC. Translating it yields CATSRSEPGNEQYF.

The chain's CDR3 is CASSWVLAGGLYNEQFF. CDR3 DNA: TGTGCCAGCAGCTGGGTACTAGCGGGGGGGCTCTACAATGAGCAGTTCTTC. V gene TRBV5-4 combines with J gene TRBJ2-1, with 13 bases identical to TRBD2. The germline V gene encodes CDR1 SGHNT and CDR2 YYREEE (reference sequence). The CDR3 covers 17 residues. The J segment lost 3 bases and the V segment lost 3 bases, leaving 6 bases of the junction unmatched.

The chain employs TRBV6-4 and TRBJ2-1, with TRBD2 matching 9 bases. V shed 0 bases and J 8 bases; nucleotides not matched to a gene: 5. The CDR3 length is 15 residues. Germline CDR1 and CDR2: MRHNA and SNTAGT. CDR3 in amino acids: CASSDSAGGPYEQFF. Here the CDR3 DNA reads TGTGCCAGCAGTGACTCGGCGGGAGGGCCATATGAGCAGTTCTTC.

The V call is TRBV7-9, the J call TRBJ2-7; 7 nucleotides agree with TRBD1. Germline CDR1 and CDR2: SEHNR and FQNEAQ (reference sequence). Germline trimming cut 5 bases from V and 1 base from J; bases unmatched to any gene: 17. This CDR3 is 18 amino acids long. The CDR3 bases are TGTGCCAGCAGCCCGCCCCCGTGGTCGGGACAGAGATCCTACGAGCAGTACTTC. Translated, it gives CASSPPPWSGQRSYEQYF.

J is TRBJ2-7 and V is TRBV11-2, with 11 positions matching TRBD2. The germline V gene encodes CDR1 SGHAT and CDR2 FQNNGV. The length of the CDR3 is 15 residues. The V and J ends lost 5 bases and 0 bases, in that order; junction bases with no gene match: 3. This chain's CDR3 is CASSPGLADSYEQYF. The CDR3 nucleotides are TGTGCCAGCAGCCCGGGACTAGCGGACTCCTACGAGCAGTACTTC.

The V gene is TRBV6-2 or TRBV6-3, the J gene TRBJ2-7; TRBD2 is a possible D gene (5 bases). The germline gives CDR1 MNHEY, CDR2 SVGEGT. The CDR3 runs 12 residues. The V gene lost 10 bases and the J gene lost 3 bases, with 13 bases spanning the gap. CDR3: CAIEGPNYEQYF. Here the CDR3 DNA reads TGTGCCATCGAGGGTCCGAACTACGAGCAGTACTTC.

The J gene is TRBJ2-2, the V gene TRBV9, with 7 bases that match TRBD2. CDR1 SGDLS and CDR2 YYNGEE come from the germline V gene. The CDR3 is made up of 18 amino acids. The J segment lost 0 bases and the V segment lost 0 bases, leaving 8 bases of the junction unmatched. The CDR3 region has the DNA TGTGCCAGCAGCGTAGATATAGCGGGTCTCGCGAACACCGGGGAGCTGTTTTTT. It encodes CASSVDIAGLANTGELFF.

CDR3 in DNA: TGCGCCAGCAGCCTGTCCCCAGAAGGGGGACTCGAGCAGTACTTC. Translating gives CASSLSPEGGLEQYF. The chain recombines TRBV5-1 with TRBJ2-7; D tentatively fits TRBD1 or TRBD2 (6 bases each). Germline CDR1 and CDR2: SGHRS and YFSETQ. The CDR3 contains 15 residues. V lost 4 bases to trimming and J lost 6 bases, with 20 bases between them.

The CDR3 DNA follows: TGTGCCAGCCACGGGACAGGGGAAACTAACTATGGCTACACCTTC. This codes for CASHGTGETNYGYTF. The chain combines TRBV27 with TRBJ1-2; 10 bases agree with TRBD1. V lost 8 bases to trimming and J lost 0 bases; unmatched junction nucleotides: 6. Per the germline V gene, CDR1 is MNHEY and CDR2 is SMNVEV (reference sequence). This CDR3 is 15 amino acids long.

This clonotype was counted a few times. The chain combines TRBV13 with TRBJ2-7; D possibly uses TRBD1 or TRBD2 (6 bases each). Germline V CDR1 and CDR2: PRHDT, FYEKMQ (reference sequence). Trimming shortened V by 5 bases and J by 5 bases, and 22 bases separated the two germline ends. The CDR3 has 16 residues. Here the CDR3 reads CASSPTPGVSGDEQYF. In DNA, the CDR3 is TGTGCCAGCAGCCCCACTCCAGGGGTATCGGGAGACGAGCAGTACTTC.

Concerning this clonotype itself: A junction boundary mismatches the germline segment, possibly from a read error. The V gene is TRBV7-9, the J gene TRBJ1-1; possible D gene TRBD1, 6 bases. The germline V gene has CDR1 SEHNR and CDR2 FQNEAQ (reference sequence). The CDR3 totals 13 residues. The CDR3 DNA reads as TGTGACAGCAGGGGCGGGGTTAACACTGAAGCTTTCTTT. It is translated as CDSRGGVNTEAFF. The full variable domain, with the rest looked up from reference TRBV7-9 and TRBJ1-1, is DTGVSQNPRHKITKRGQNVTFRCDPISEHNRLYWYRQTLGQGPEFLTYFQNEAQLEKSRLLSDRFSAERPKGSFSTLEIQRTEQGDSAMYLCDSRGGVNTEAFFGQGTRLTVV.

This clonotype was found a few times. This chain links TRBV7-9 with TRBJ1-6; D is unresolved. In germline, CDR1 is SEHNR, CDR2 FQNEAQ (reference sequence). Trimming pared 5 bases from V and 6 bases from J, leaving 17 bases between. This CDR3 is built from 16 residues. The CDR3 DNA follows: TGTGCCAGCAGCATAGGGCCCCTAGAATTTAATTCACCCCTCCACTTT. Residues: CASSIGPLEFNSPLHF.

This clonotype turned up a few times. The chain has TRBV6-2 or TRBV6-3 and TRBJ2-7; 8 bases are shared with TRBD2. This CDR3 is built from 18 residues. The V gene end was trimmed by 2 bases and the J gene end by 0 bases; junction bases not matched to a gene: 12. Germline V lookup: CDR1 MNHEY, CDR2 SVGEGT. The CDR3 DNA follows: TGTGCCAGCAGTTACACCCCAGCCCCAAGCGGGAGCTCCTACGAGCAGTACTTC. Its translation: CASSYTPAPSGSSYEQYF.

This clonotype was observed a few times. The rearrangement uses TRBV6-5 and TRBJ1-6; D is possibly TRBD1 (6 bases). This CDR3 contains 18 residues. V lost 0 bases to trimming and J lost 0 bases, with 12 bases between them. Germline V CDR1 and CDR2: MNHEY, SVGAGI. CDR3: CASSYSYRESSYNSPLHF. CDR3 sequence (DNA): TGTGCCAGCAGTTACTCTTACAGGGAGAGCTCCTATAATTCACCCCTCCACTTT.

This clonotype showed up just a few times. The V call is TRBV6-5, the J call TRBJ2-2; maybe TRBD1 (5 bases). Looked up from germline, CDR1 is MNHEY and CDR2 is SVGAGI. The CDR3 contains 13 residues. Trimming took off 1 base at V and 7 bases at J, with 7 bases between the two ends. Here the CDR3 DNA reads TGTGCCAGCAGTTACTACCAGGGCGGGGAGCTGTTTTTT. Protein sequence: CASSYYQGGELFF.

The chain employs TRBV25-1 and TRBJ1-1; D not resolved. The V gene's germline CDR1 is MGHDK and CDR2 SYGVNS. The germline V and J ends were trimmed by 1 base and 0 bases, with 9 bases remaining between them. CDR3 size: 15 residues. In DNA form, the CDR3 reads TGTGCCAGCAGTGAATCCCTAGGGTTGAACACTGAAGCTTTCTTT. Translated: CASSESLGLNTEAFF. The full variable domain, completed using reference TRBV25-1 and TRBJ1-1, is EADIYQTPRYLVIGTGKKITLECSQTMGHDKMYWYQQDPGMELHLIHYSYGVNSTEKGDLSSESTVSRIRTEHFPLTLESARPSHTSQYLCASSESLGLNTEAFFGQGTRLTVV.

This clonotype was seen only a few times. The CDR3 region has the DNA TGTGCCAGCAGCTTATCTGAGGAGGTCGAAGGCTACACCTTC. This sequence encodes CASSLSEEVEGYTF. The rearrangement links TRBV7-6 to TRBJ1-2; D unclear. V lost 2 bases and J 8 bases, leaving 15 bases between the germline ends. The CDR3 runs to 14 residues. Germline CDR1 SGHVS, CDR2 FNYEAQ.

This clonotype was detected a few times. V usage is TRBV6-2 or TRBV6-3 and J usage is TRBJ2-7; TRBD2 agrees at 11 bases. This CDR3 spans 15 amino acids. The J segment lost 7 bases and the V segment lost 5 bases, leaving 10 bases of the junction unmatched. Germline V gene data show CDR1 as MNHEY and CDR2 as SVGEGT. DNA for the CDR3: TGTGCCAGCAGTCTTCTAGCGGGAGGCTCTCGGGAGCAGTACTTC. As protein: CASSLLAGGSREQYF.

This clonotype came up a few times. The chain carries TRBV2 and TRBJ1-2; 10 bases map to TRBD1. The junction had 8 bases not matched to a gene; V was cut back by 5 bases and J by 2 bases. The CDR3 totals 16 residues. Germline values: CDR1 SNHLY, CDR2 FYNNEI. The CDR3 sequence is CASSQSGTGENYGYTF. The CDR3 region has the DNA TGTGCCAGCAGTCAATCCGGGACAGGGGAGAACTATGGCTACACCTTC.

This clonotype has only a few counts. The J gene is TRBJ2-7, the V gene TRBV6-6; TRBD2 is a possible D gene (6 bases). Trimming pared 5 bases from V and 0 bases from J, leaving 8 bases between. Looked up from germline, CDR1 is MNHNY and CDR2 is SVGAGI (reference sequence). The CDR3 spans 13 residues. The CDR3 DNA is TGTGCCAGCAGTGACGGGAGCTCCTACGAGCAGTACTTC. Translated, it gives CASSDGSSYEQYF.